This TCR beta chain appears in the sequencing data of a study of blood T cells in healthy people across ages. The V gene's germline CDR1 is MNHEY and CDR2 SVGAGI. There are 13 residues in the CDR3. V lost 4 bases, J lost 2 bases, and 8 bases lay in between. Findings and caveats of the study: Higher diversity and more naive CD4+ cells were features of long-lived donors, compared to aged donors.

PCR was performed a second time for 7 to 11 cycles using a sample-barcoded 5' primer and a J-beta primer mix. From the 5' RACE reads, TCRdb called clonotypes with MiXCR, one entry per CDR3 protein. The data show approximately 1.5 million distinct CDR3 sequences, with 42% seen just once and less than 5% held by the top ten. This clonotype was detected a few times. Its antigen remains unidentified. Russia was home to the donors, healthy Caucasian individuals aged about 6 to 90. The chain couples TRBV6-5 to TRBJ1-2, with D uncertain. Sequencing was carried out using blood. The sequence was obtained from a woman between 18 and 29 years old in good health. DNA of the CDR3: TGTGCCAGCAGTTTCATCCCAAACTATGGCTACACCTTC. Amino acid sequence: CASSFIPNYGYTF.